This T cell receptor beta chain was documented in a study of graft-versus-host responses after intestinal transplantation. Study summary: Those transplanted obtained multivisceral, liver-intestinal, or isolated intestinal grafts. Every recipient underwent anti-thymocyte globulin induction, then tacrolimus and steroids for around three years.

The count of this clone is one. Its antigen is currently unknown. Profiling relied on immunoSEQ multiplex PCR, and the TCRdb table lists in-frame clones only, not all of them. The sample shows about 51,000 clones, 80% to 90% of them seen only once. General study findings and limits: Where graft-donor T cell macrochimerism was present, patients had high graft-versus-host to host-versus-graft clonal ratios in allografts. There were GvH clones found in recipient marrow, and some of them appeared first in ileum or blood.

V was trimmed by 3 bases and J by 5 bases, leaving 7 bases between them. The CDR3 is 12 residues long. Germline CDR1 and CDR2: SGHVS and FQNEAQ. The rearrangement joins TRBV7-8 to TRBJ2-5; D gene ambiguous. The receptor comes from a human donor who was the organ donor for an intestinal transplant. The sequenced sample was unstimulated CD4+ T cells sorted from spleen or lymph node cells, obtained before transplant. The CDR3 sequence is CASSFNRETQYF. Written as DNA, the CDR3 is TGTGCCAGCAGCTTTAATCGGGAGACCCAGTACTTC.